What follows describes a single T cell receptor (beta chain). Antigen specificity is unknown. These data come from a study of T cell responses to AZD1222 COVID-19 vaccine. Clones were sequenced by immunoSEQ multiplex PCR, and TCRdb holds only the in-frame ones, with some missing. The sample records more than 100,000 clones, 80% to 95% being singletons. Study conclusions and caveats: With two AZD1222 doses given, Spike-specific TCR breadth and depth both rose.

The sample in question was peripheral blood, obtained 28 days after the second AZD1222 dose. The sequence was collected from an adult who received the AZD1222 COVID-19 vaccine.

CDR3 nucleotide sequence: TGCAGCGCCGGGGACCCGGTTGCTTTCTTT. This translates into CSAGDPVAFF. V gene TRBV29-1 combines with J gene TRBJ1-1; tentatively, D is TRBD1 (5 bases). The germline V gene has CDR1 SQVTM and CDR2 ANQGSEA. The CDR3 has 10 amino acids. The V gene lost 7 bases and the J gene lost 11 bases, with 14 bases spanning the gap.